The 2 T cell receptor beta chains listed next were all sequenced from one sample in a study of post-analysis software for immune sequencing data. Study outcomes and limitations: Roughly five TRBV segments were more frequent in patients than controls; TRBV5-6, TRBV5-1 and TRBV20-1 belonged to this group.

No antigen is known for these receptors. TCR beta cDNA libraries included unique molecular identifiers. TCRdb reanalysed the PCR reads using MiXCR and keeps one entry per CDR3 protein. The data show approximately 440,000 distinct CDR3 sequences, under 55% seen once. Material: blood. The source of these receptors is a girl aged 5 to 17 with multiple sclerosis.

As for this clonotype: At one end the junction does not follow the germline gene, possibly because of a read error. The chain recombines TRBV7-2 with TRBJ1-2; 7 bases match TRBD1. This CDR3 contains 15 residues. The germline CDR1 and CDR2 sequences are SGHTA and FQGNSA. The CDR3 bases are TGTGCCGGCAGCCGAAGCGGGACAGCCCGGAGTGGCTACACCTTC. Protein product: CAGSRSGTARSGYTF. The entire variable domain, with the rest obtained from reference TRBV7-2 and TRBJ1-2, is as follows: GAGVSQSPSNKVTEKGKDVELRCDPISGHTALYWYRQSLGQGLEFLIYFQGNSAPDKSGLPSDRFSAERTGGSVSTLTIQRTQQEDSAVYLCAGSRSGTARSGYTFGSGTRLTVV.

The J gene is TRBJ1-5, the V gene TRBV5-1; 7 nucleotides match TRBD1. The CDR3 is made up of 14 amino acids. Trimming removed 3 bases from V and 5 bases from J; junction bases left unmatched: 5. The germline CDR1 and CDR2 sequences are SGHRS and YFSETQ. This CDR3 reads CASSYDREHQPQHF. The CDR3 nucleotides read TGCGCCAGCAGCTACGACAGGGAACATCAGCCCCAGCATTTT.